This T cell receptor beta chain was captured in a study of T cell responses to AZD1222 COVID-19 vaccine (dated by TCRdb to the early 2020s). As for the study more broadly: AZD1222 recipients whose second dose came at about 4 weeks and those whose second dose came at about 12 weeks were combined into one group, since spike-specific TCR depth and breadth did not differ between the two schedules. TCR sequencing covered 233 trial participants: 207 given two doses of AZD1222 and 26 given two doses of MenACWY control vaccine. Trial participants were enrolled by age into subgroups of 18-55, 56-69 and 70-plus years, and roughly 150, 30 and 60 TCR-sequenced participants, respectively, were included in these subgroups.

There are 17 amino acids in the CDR3, from cysteine to phenylalanine inclusive. Just CDR3 DNA is preserved here, 51 bases in frame from base 1. CDR1 and CDR2, looked up from the germline V gene (reference sequence), are SEHNR and FQNEAQ. The junction shows trimming of 6 bases on V and 3 bases on J, and the gene matches do not reach 13 bases of it. What this sample's time point label stands for: baseline before first vaccination. Vaccinee samples came from UK trials COV001 and COV002, including a single-blind randomized controlled phase 2/3 trial of AZD1222 (ChAdOx1 nCoV-19) in healthy adults. For TCRbeta chain sequencing, PBMC samples from trial participants were taken at day 0 and at day 28 after the second dose. In the case of this clone: Which antigen it targets is not known. No much larger clone exists at a distance of one base, and base qualities are not known.

The CDR3 regions of human TCRbeta chains were analyzed by immunosequencing. Processing in the source paper ran as follows. Repertoire TCRs were checked for matches against a reference library of SARS-CoV-2-specific TCRs that had been generated using the MIRA antigen-specificity platform. Breadth was defined as the fraction of unique TCRs that were SARS-CoV-2-associated, and depth was defined as the fraction of total T cells that were SARS-CoV-2-associated. Using the MIRA data, each spike-specific TCR was assigned both to the spike region to which the TCR was reactive and to a CD4 or CD8 class. Log10-transformed breadth and depth values were compared by one-way ANOVA with Sidak's multiple comparisons tests. The clones in this table, taken by TCRdb from immuneACCESS, are in-frame only. Not every clone is retained; where verified, under half of the shortfall comes from an unresolved V gene, and the cause of the rest is unknown. That table is the source of V, J and clone size, and D and trimming were worked out from the DNA. The sample records around 120,000 clones, just under 95% of which are singletons. The ten largest clonotypes hold 2.5% to 3.5% of the sample.

Findings and caveats that apply to the study as a whole: A significant rise in spike-specific TCR breadth and depth was observed after two AZD1222 doses relative to day 0 and relative to MenACWY recipients. The 56-69-year group was small, and its depth increase did not reach significance, likely because of low power. Reportedly, almost half of the unique spike-specific TCRs recognized epitopes lying outside the regions that are mutated in the B.1.351 and B.1.1.7 variants. Conclusions about previously exposed vaccinees were limited because only six AZD1222 recipients were SARS-CoV-2 seropositive at baseline. CD4 TCRs associated with the vaccine covered the entire spike protein, and the dominant responses were in regions 160-218 and 743-854. Participants were mostly white British, with more females than males. The authors suggested clonal diversity may have been underestimated. Because no samples from the day 14 peak response were available, repertoires could be characterized only after the peak T cell response.

The source material was peripheral blood, sampled on day 0 of AZD1222 vaccination. The rearranged chain carries TRBV7-9 and TRBJ2-2; TRBD1 aligns with 7 central bases. This clonotype originated in an adult in good health. The CDR3 protein: CASRPNRGSLYTGELFF. The base sequence is TGTGCCAGCAGACCTAACAGGGGATCCCTTTACACCGGGGAGCTGTTTTTT.